One T cell receptor beta chain is described in this entry. This sample stems from a study of T cell responses to AZD1222 COVID-19 vaccine. Germline CDR1 is SGHVS and CDR2 is FNYEAQ. The CDR3 spans 15 residues. With 4 bases removed from V and 0 bases from J, the gap between germline ends came to 12 bases. Clones were sequenced by immunoSEQ multiplex PCR, and TCRdb holds only the in-frame ones, with some missing. This sample has under 130,000 clones, with approximately 87% found just once. The clonotype was recovered from an adult in good health. The rearrangement joins TRBV7-6 to TRBJ1-1; no clear D. Sample: peripheral blood, taken on day 0 of AZD1222 vaccination. Written as DNA, the CDR3 is TGTGCCAGCAGCTCTCCGGGCCTCATGAACACTGAAGCTTTCTTT. Its translation is CASSSPGLMNTEAFF.